This T cell receptor (beta chain) appears in the sequencing data of a study of cytotoxic CD8 clonotypes in ibrutinib-treated CLL (dated by TCRdb to the early 2020s). Study-level background: In this cohort, some 14 patients were treatment-naive and ten to twelve were relapsed/refractory, while roughly 17 had unmutated IGHV. Cryopreserved peripheral blood mononuclear cells were collected before treatment, at response, and at either disease progression or sustained remission. Partial responses were observed in about 25 patients and complete responses in 2; after a median follow-up of 68 months, remission was maintained in about 15 patients and progression was observed in 12. Of the approximately 86 people in the trial, 25 to 30 had longitudinal samples available. All remission and progressive disease samples were collected while patients were still receiving ibrutinib. Response samples were taken after a median of 12 months on treatment, ranging from about 6 to 40 months. An average of about 260,000 productive templates and 94,082 productive rearrangements was obtained per sample. Broader findings and caveats from the paper: An increase in clonality was observed at ibrutinib response, with clonality remaining stable during sustained remission and falling back toward baseline at progression. Public clonotypes were rare and either contracted or stayed stable during treatment, and the rise in clonality at ibrutinib response reflected the expansion of private clonotypes. Baseline clonality exceeded that of age-matched healthy donors and correlated strongly with circulating CD8+ T-cell counts. Sustained-remission and progressing patients did not have matched sampling times, and lymph node repertoires were not examined.

As concerns this clone: Its antigen remains undetermined. No much larger clone is present one base from it, and per-base qualities are unavailable.

Taken with the paper, the label for time point translates to: eleven to twelve months on ibrutinib. Roughly 2 micrograms of genomic DNA were extracted from cryopreserved PBMCs for TCR beta library preparation. Longitudinal blood samples from CLL patients receiving ibrutinib monotherapy were subjected to high-throughput TCR beta sequencing. The patients took part in an open-label, single-center phase 2 trial of ibrutinib monotherapy. On a MiSeq, deep resolution sequencing aimed for a depth between 1 in 1 million and 1 in 200,000 T cells, with each clonotype covered about 9.9x on average. TCR beta libraries were generated with the immunoSEQ hsTCRB Kit. In the paper's pipeline: Data were analyzed with ImmunoSEQ Data Assistant and ImmunoSEQ Analyzer, with V, D and J genes assigned per IMGT definitions. Clonality, which ranges from 0 to 1, was calculated by subtracting the normalized Shannon entropy of productive rearrangement frequencies from one. Only overrepresented clonotypes making up at least 0.05% of each patient's repertoire were included in the public clonotype analysis. Some twelve age-matched healthy donor repertoires from immuneACCESS were used as controls for clonality. Sourced from immuneACCESS, this table was stored by TCRdb with only in-frame sequences that have V and J called. A share of the clones is absent; for the studies checked, an unresolved V gene accounts for under half, and the remainder has no known explanation. Clonal size and the V and J genes are those of that table, whereas D and trimming came from the DNA. Recorded for this sample are 50,000 to 75,000 clones; about three quarters of them occurred a single time. Together, the top ten hold roughly 45% of the sample.

V and J are truncated by 2 bases and 6 bases respectively, leaving an intervening sequence of 5 bases. The cysteine opens and the phenylalanine closes a CDR3 of 12 amino acids. The read is trimmed to its CDR3 DNA, 36 bases read in frame from base 1. The germline V gene gives CDR1 as SGDLS and CDR2 as YYNGEE. The sequence is built from TRBV9 and TRBJ2-2; no D gene call is confident. Sequencing was performed on PBMCs, taken after 12 months of ibrutinib treatment. The receptor's source is a human donor with chronic lymphocytic leukemia. The CDR3 sequence is CASSVFPGELFF. The nucleotide sequence is given as TGTGCCAGCAGCGTCTTCCCCGGGGAGCTGTTTTTT.